This entry describes one T cell receptor (beta chain). These data originate in a study of blood T cell repertoires in COVID-19. The method was immunoSEQ multiplex PCR; TCRdb's version includes in-frame clones alone and lacks a portion of them. The profile shows 210,000 or so clones, over 80% of them singletons. In germline, CDR1 is LNHDA, CDR2 SQIVND (reference sequence). V lost 6 bases, J lost 2 bases, and 7 bases stayed unmatched. There are 15 residues in the CDR3. V is TRBV19 and J is TRBJ1-5; 7 bases are shared with TRBD1. Material for sequencing was PBMCs or T cells enriched from blood (not recorded which). The receptor was derived from a woman aged 25 to 45 who had been exposed to COVID-19. This CDR3 reads CASSPTGQRNQPQHF. Written as DNA, the CDR3 is TGTGCCAGTAGCCCCACGGGACAGCGCAATCAGCCCCAGCATTTT. Drawing the rest from reference TRBV19 and TRBJ1-5, the complete variable domain is DGGITQSPKYLFRKEGQNVTLSCEQNLNHDAMYWYRQDPGQGLRLIYYSQIVNDFQKGDIAEGYSVSREKKESFPLTVTSAQKNPTAFYLCASSPTGQRNQPQHFGDGTRLSIL.